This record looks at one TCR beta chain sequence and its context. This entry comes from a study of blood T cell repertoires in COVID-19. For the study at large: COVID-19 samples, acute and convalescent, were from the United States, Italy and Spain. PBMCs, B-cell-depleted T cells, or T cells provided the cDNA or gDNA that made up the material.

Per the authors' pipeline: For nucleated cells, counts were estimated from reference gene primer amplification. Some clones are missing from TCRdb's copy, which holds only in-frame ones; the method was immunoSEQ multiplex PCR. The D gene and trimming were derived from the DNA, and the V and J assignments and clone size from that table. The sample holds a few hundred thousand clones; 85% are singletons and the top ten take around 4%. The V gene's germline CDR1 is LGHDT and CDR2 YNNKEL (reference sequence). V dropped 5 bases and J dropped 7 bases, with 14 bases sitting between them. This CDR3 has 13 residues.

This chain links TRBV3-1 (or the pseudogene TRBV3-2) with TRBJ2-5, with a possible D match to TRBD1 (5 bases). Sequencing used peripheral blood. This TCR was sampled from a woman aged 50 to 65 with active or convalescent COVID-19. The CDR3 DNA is TGTGCCAGCAGCTCGGACACTATGGGGACCCAGTACTTC. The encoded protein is CASSSDTMGTQYF.